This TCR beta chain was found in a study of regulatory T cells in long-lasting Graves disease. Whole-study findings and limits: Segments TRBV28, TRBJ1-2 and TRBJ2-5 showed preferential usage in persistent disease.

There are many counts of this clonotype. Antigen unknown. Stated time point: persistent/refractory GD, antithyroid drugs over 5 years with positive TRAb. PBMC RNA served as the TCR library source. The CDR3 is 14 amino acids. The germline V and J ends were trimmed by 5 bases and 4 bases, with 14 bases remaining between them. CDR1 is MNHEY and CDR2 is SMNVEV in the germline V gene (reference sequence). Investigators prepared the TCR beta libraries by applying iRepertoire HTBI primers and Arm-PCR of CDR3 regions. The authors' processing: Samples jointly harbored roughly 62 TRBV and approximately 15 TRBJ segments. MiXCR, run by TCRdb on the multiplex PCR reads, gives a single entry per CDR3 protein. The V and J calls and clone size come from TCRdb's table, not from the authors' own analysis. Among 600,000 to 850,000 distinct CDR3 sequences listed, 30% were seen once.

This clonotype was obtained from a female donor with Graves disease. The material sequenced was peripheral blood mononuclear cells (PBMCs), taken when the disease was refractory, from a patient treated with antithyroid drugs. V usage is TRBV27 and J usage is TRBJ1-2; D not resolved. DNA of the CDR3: TGTGCCAGCAGTCCCTACAAGGATACCTATGGCTACACCTTC. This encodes CASSPYKDTYGYTF.